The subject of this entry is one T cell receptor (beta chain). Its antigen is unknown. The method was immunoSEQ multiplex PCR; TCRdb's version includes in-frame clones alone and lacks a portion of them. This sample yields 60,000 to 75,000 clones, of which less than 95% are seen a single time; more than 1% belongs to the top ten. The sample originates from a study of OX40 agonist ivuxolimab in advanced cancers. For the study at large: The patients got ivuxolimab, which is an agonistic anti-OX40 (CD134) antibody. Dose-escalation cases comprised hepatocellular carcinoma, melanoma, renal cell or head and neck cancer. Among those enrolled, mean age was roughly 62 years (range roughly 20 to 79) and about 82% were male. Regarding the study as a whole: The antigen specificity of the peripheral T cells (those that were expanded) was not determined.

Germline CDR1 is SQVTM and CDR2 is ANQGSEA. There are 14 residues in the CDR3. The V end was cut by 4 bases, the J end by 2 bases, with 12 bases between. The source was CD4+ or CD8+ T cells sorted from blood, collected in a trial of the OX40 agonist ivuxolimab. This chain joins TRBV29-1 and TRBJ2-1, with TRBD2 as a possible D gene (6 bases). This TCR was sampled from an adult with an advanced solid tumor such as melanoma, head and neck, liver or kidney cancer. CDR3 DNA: TGCAGCGTTGCCACGGGAGTGGCCTACAATGAGCAGTTCTTC. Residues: CSVATGVAYNEQFF.